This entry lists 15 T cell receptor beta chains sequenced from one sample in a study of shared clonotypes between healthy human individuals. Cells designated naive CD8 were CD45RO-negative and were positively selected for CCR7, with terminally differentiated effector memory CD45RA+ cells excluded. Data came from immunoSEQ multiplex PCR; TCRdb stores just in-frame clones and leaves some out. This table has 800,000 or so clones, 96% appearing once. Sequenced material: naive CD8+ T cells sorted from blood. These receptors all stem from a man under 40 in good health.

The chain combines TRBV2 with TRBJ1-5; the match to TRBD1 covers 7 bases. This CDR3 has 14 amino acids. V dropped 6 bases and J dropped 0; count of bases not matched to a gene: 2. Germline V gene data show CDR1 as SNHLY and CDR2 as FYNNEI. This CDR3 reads CASRGQNSNQPQHF. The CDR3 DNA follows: TGTGCCAGCAGGGGACAGAATAGCAATCAGCCCCAGCATTTT.

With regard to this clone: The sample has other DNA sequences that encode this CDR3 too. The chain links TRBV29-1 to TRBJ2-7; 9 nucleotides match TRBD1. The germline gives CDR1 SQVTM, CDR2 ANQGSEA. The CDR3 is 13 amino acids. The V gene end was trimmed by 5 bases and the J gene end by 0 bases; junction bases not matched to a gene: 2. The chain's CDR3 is CSVRDRVSYEQYF. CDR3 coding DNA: TGCAGCGTTAGGGACAGGGTCTCCTACGAGCAGTACTTC.

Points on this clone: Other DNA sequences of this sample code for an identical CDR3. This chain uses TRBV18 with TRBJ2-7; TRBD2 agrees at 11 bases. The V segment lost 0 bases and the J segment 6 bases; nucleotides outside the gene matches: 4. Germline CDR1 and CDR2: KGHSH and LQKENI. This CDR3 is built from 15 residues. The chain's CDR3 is CASSPPLAGVGEQYF. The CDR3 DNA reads TGTGCCAGCTCACCACCACTAGCGGGAGTTGGCGAGCAGTACTTC.

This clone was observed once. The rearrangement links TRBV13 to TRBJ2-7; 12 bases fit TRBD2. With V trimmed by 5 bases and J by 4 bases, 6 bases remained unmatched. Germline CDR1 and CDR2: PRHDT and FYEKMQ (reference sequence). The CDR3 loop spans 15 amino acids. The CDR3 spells CASSNKTSGGYEQYF. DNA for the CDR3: TGTGCCAGCAGCAACAAGACTAGCGGGGGATACGAGCAGTACTTC.

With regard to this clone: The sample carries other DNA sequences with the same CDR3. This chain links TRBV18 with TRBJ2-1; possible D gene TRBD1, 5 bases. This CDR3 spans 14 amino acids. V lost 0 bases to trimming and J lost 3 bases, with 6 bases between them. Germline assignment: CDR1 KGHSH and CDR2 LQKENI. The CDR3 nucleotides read TGTGCCAGCTCACCACCGACAGACTACAATGAGCAGTTCTTC. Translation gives CASSPPTDYNEQFF.

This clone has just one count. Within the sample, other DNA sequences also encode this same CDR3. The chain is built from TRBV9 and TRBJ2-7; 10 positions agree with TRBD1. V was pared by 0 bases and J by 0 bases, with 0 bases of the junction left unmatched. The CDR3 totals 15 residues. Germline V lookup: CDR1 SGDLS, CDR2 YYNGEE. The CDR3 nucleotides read TGTGCCAGCAGCGTAGGGACAGGGGGCTCCTACGAGCAGTACTTC. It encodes CASSVGTGGSYEQYF.

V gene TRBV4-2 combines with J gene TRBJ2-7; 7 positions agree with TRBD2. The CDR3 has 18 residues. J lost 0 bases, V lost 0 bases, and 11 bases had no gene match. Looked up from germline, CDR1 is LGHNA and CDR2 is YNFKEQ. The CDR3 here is CASSQDPVASGLSYEQYF. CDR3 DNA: TGTGCCAGCAGCCAAGATCCGGTGGCTAGCGGTCTCTCCTACGAGCAGTACTTC.

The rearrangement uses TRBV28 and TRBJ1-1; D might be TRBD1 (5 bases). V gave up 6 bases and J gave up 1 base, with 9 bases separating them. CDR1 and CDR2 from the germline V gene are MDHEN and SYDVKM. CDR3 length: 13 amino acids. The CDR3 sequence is CASRPGTNTEAFF. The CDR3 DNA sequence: TGTGCCAGCAGACCCGGGACGAACACTGAAGCTTTCTTT. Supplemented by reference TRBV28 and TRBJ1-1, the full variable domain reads DVKVTQSSRYLVKRTGEKVFLECVQDMDHENMFWYRQDPGLGLRLIYFSYDVKMKEKGDIPEGYSVSREKKERFSLILESASTNQTSMYLCASRPGTNTEAFFGQGTRLTVV.

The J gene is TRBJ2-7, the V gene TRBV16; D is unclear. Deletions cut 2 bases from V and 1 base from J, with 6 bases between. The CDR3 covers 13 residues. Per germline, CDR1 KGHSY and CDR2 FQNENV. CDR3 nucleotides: TGTGCCAGCAGCCAAGCAAATTCCTACGAGCAGTACTTC. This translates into CASSQANSYEQYF.

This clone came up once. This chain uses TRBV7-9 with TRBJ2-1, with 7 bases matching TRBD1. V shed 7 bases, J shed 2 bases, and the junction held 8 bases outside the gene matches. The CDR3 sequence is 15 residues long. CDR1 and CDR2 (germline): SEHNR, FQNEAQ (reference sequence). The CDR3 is CASNLRGGAYNEQFF. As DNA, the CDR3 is TGTGCCAGCAACCTGCGAGGGGGCGCCTACAATGAGCAGTTCTTC.

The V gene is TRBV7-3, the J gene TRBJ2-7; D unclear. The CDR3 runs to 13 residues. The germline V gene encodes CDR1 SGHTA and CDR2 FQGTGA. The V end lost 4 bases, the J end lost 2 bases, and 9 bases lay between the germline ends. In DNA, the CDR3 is TGTGCCAGCAGCTCCAACCCCGCCTACGAGCAGTACTTC. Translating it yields CASSSNPAYEQYF. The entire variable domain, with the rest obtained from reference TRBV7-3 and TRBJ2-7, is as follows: GAGVSQTPSNKVTEKGKYVELRCDPISGHTALYWYRQSLGQGPEFLIYFQGTGAADDSGLPNDRFFAVRPEGSVSTLKIQRTERGDSAVYLCASSSNPAYEQYFGPGTRLTVT.

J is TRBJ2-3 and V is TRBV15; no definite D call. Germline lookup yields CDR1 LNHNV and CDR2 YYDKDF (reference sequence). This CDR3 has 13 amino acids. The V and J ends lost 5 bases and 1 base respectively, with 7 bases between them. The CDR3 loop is CATSPAGTDTQYF. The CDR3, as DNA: TGTGCCACCAGCCCTGCGGGCACAGATACGCAGTATTTT. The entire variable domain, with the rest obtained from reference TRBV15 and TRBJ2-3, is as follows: DAMVIQNPRYQVTQFGKPVTLSCSQTLNHNVMYWYQQKSSQAPKLLFHYYDKDFNNEADTPDNFQSRRPNTSFCFLDIRSPGLGDTAMYLCATSPAGTDTQYFGPGTRLTVL.

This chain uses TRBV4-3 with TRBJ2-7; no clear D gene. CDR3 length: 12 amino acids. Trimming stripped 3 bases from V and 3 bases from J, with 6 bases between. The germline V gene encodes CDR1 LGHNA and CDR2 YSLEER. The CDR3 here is CASSHSHYEQYF. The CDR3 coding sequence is TGCGCCAGCAGCCATTCCCACTACGAGCAGTACTTC.

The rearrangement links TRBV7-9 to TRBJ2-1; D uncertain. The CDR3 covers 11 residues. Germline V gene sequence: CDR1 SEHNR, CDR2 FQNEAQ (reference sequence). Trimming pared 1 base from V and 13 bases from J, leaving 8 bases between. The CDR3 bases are TGTGCCAGCAGCTTAGGTAGTGATCAGTTCTTC. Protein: CASSLGSDQFF.

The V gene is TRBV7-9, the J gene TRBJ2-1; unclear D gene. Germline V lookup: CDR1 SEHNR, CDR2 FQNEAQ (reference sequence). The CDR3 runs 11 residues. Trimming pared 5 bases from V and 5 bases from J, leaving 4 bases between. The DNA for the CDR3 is TGTGCCAGCAGCCGGGACAATGAGCAGTTCTTC. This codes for CASSRDNEQFF. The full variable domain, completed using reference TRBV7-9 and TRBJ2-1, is DTGVSQNPRHKITKRGQNVTFRCDPISEHNRLYWYRQTLGQGPEFLTYFQNEAQLEKSRLLSDRFSAERPKGSFSTLEIQRTEQGDSAMYLCASSRDNEQFFGPGTRLTVL.